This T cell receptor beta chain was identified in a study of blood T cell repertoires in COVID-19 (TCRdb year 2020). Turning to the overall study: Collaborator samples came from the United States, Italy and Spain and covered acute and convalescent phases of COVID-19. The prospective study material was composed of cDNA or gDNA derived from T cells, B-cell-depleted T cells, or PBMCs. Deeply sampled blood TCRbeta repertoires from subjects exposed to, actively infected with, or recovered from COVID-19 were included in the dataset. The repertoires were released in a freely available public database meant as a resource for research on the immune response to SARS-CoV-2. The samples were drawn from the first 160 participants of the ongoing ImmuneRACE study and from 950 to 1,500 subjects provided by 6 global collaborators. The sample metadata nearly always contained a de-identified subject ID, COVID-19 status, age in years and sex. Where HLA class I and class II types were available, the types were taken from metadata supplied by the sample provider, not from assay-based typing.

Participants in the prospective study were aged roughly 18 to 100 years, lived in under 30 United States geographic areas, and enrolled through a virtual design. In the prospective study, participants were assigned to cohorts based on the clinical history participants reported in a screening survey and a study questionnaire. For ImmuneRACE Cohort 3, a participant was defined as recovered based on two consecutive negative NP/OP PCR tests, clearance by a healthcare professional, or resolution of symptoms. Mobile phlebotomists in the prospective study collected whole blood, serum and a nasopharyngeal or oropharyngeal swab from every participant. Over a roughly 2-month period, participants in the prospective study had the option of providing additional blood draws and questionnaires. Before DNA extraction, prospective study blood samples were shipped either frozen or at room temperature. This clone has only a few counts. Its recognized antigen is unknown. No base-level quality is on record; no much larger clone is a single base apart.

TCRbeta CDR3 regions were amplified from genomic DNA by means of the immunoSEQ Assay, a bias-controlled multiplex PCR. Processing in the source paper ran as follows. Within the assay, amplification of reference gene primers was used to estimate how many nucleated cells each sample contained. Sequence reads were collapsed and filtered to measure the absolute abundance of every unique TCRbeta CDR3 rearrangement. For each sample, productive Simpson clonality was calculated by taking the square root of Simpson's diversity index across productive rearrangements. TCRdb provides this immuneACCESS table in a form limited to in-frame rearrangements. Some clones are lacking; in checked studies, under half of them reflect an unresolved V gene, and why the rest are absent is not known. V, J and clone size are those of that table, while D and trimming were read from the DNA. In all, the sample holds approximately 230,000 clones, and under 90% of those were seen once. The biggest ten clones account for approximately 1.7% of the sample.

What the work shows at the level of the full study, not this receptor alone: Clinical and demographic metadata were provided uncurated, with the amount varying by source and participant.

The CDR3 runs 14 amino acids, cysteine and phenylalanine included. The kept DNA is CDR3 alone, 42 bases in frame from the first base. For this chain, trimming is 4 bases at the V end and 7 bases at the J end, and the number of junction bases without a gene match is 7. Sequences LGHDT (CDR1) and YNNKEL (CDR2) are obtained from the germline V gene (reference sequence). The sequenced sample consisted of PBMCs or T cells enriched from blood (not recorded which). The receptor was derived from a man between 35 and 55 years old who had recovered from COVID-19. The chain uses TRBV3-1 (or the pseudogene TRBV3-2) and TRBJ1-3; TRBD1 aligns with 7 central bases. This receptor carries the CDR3 CASSRQGRLNTIYF. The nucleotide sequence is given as TGTGCCAGCAGCCGACAGGGAAGGTTGAACACCATATATTTT.